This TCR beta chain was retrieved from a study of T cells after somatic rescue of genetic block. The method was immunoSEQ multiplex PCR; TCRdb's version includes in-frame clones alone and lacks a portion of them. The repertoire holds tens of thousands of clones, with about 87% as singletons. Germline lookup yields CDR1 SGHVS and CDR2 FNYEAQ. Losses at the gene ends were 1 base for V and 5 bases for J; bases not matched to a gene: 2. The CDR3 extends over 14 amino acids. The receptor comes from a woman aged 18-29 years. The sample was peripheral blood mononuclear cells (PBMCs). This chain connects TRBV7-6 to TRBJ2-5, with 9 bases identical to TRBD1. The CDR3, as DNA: TGTGCCAGCAGCTTAGGGGGGACAGGGGAGACCCAGTACTTC. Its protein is CASSLGGTGETQYF.